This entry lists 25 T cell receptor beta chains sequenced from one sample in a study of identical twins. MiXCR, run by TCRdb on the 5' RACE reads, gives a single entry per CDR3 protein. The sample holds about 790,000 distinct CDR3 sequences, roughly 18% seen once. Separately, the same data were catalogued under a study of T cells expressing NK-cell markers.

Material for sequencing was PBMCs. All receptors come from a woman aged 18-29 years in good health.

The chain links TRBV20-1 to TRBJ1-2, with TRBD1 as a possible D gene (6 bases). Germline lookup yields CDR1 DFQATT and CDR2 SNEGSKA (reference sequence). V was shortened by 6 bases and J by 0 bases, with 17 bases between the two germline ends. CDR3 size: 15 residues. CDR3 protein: CSAPRGGQANYGYTF. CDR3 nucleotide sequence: TGCAGTGCGCCTCGGGGGGGCCAAGCTAACTATGGCTACACCTTC.

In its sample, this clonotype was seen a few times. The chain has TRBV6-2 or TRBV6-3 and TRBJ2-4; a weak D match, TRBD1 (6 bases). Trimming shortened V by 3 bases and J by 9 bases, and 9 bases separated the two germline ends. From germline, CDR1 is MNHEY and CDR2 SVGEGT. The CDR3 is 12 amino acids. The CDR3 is CASSYQGTIQYF. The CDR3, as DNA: TGTGCCAGCAGTTATCAGGGGACCATTCAGTACTTC.

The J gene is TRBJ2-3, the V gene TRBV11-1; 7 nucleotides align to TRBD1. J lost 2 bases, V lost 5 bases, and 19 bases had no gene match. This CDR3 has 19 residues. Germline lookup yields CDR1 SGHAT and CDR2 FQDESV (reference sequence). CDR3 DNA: TGTGCCAGCAGCCGACGACCTACAGGGGCCCCCGCTCACACAGATACGCAGTATTTT. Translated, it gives CASSRRPTGAPAHTDTQYF. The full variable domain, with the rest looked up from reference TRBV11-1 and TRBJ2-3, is EAEVAQSPRYKITEKSQAVAFWCDPISGHATLYWYRQILGQGPELLVQFQDESVVDDSQLPKDRFSAERLKGVDSTLKIQPAELGDSAMYLCASSRRPTGAPAHTDTQYFGPGTRLTVL.

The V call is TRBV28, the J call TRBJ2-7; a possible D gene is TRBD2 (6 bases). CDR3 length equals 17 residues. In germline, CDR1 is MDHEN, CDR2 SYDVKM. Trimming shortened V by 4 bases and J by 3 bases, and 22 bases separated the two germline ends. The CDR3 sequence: CASSSPLIGRRGYEQYF. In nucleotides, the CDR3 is TGTGCCAGCAGTTCCCCCCTAATAGGGCGGCGGGGCTACGAGCAGTACTTC.

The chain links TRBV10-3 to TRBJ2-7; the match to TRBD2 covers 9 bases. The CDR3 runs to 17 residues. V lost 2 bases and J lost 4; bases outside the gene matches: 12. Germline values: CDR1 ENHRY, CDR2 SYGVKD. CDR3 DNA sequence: TGTGCCATCAGTGAGCCAGGGAAAGCGGGAGGCCAATACGAGCAGTACTTC. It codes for CAISEPGKAGGQYEQYF.

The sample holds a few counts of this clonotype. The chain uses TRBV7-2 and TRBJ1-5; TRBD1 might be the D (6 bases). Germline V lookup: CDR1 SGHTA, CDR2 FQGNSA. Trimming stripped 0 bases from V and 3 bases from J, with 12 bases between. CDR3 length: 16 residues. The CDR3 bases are TGTGCCAGCAGCTTAGCTGGGGGCTTGGTCAATCAGCCCCAGCATTTT. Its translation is CASSLAGGLVNQPQHF. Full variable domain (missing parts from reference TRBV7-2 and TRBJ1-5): GAGVSQSPSNKVTEKGKDVELRCDPISGHTALYWYRQSLGQGLEFLIYFQGNSAPDKSGLPSDRFSAERTGGSVSTLTIQRTQQEDSAVYLCASSLAGGLVNQPQHFGDGTRLSIL.

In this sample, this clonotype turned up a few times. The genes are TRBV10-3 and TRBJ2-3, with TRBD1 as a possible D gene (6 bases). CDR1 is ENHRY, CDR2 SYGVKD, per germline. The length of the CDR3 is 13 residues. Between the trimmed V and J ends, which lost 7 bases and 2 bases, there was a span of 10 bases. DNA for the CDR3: TGTGCCATCACCGGGACACCCACAGATACGCAGTATTTT. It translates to CAITGTPTDTQYF.

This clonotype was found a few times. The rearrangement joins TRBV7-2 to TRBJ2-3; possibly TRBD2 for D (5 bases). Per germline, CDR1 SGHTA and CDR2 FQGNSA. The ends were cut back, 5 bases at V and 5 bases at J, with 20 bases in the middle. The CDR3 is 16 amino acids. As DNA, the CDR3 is TGTGCCAGCAGCCGTAGGACGGGGAACTGGGGAGATACGCAGTATTTT. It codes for CASSRRTGNWGDTQYF.

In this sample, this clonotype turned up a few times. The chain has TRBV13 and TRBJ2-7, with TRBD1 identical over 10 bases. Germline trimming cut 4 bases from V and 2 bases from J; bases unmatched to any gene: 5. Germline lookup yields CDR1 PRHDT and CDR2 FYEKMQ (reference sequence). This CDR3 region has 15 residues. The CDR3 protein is CASSSRQGATYEQYF. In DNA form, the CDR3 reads TGTGCCAGCAGCTCACGACAGGGGGCAACCTACGAGCAGTACTTC.

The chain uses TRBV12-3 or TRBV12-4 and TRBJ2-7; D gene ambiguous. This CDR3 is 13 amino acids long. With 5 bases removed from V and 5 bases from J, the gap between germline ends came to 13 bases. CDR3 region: CASSITRLDEQYF. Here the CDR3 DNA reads TGTGCCAGCAGTATAACCAGACTGGACGAGCAGTACTTC.

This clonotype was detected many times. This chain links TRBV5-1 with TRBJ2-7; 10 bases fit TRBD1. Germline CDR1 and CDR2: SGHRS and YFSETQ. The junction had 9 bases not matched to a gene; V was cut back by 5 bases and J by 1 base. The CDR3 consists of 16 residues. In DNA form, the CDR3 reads TGCGCCAGCAGTCATACTACGGGACAGGGGTCCTACGAGCAGTACTTC. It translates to CASSHTTGQGSYEQYF.

The CDR3 loop is CASSERQADNTEAFF. As DNA, the CDR3 is TGTGCCAGCAGCGAGCGACAGGCAGATAACACTGAAGCTTTCTTT. The chain recombines TRBV11-2 with TRBJ1-1; tentative D call: TRBD1 (6 bases). V was trimmed by 5 bases and J by 2 bases, leaving 15 bases between them. From germline, CDR1 is SGHAT and CDR2 FQNNGV. The CDR3 contains 15 residues.

CDR3 nucleotides: TGCAGCGTGGCGCGGGGGACAGGGGCAGACGAGCAGTACTTC. Its protein product is CSVARGTGADEQYF. The chain employs TRBV29-1 and TRBJ2-7; 10 positions agree with TRBD1. V lost 6 bases and J lost 5; bases outside the gene matches: 10. There are 14 residues in the CDR3. CDR1 and CDR2 from the germline V gene are SQVTM and ANQGSEA.

CDR3 amino acids: CAISDRTSGRNEQFF. CDR3 bases: TGTGCCATCAGTGACCGGACTAGCGGGAGAAATGAGCAGTTCTTC. This chain links TRBV10-3 with TRBJ2-1, with 13 bases identical to TRBD2. Germline V gene lookup returns CDR1 ENHRY and CDR2 SYGVKD. The CDR3 is 15 amino acids. V was pared by 3 bases and J by 7 bases, with 3 bases of the junction left unmatched.

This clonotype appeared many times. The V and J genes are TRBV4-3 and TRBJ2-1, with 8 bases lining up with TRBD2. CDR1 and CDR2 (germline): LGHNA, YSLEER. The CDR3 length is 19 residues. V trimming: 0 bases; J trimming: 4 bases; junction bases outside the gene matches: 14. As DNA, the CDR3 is TGCGCCAGCAGCCAAGATACTGAGTTTCCAGCGGGAGAATACAATGAGCAGTTCTTC. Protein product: CASSQDTEFPAGEYNEQFF.

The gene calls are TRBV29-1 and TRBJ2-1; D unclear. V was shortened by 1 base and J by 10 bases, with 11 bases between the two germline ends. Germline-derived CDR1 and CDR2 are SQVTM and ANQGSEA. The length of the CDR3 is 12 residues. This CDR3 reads CSVEGTPLEQFF. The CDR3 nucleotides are TGCAGCGTTGAAGGGACCCCCCTGGAGCAGTTCTTC.

The CDR3 reads CSAADTDTQYF. Written as DNA, the CDR3 is TGCAGTGCTGCCGATACAGATACGCAGTATTTT. The V gene is TRBV20-1, the J gene TRBJ2-3; D call uncertain. The CDR3 is made up of 11 amino acids. The ends were cut back, 5 bases at V and 3 bases at J, with 6 bases in the middle. Germline V lookup: CDR1 DFQATT, CDR2 SNEGSKA (reference sequence).

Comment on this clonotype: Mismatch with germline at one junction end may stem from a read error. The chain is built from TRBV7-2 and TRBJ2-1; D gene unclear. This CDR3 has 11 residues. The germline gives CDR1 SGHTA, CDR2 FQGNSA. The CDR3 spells CASSLPPGFSF. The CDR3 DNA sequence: TGTGCCAGCAGCTTGCCCCCCGGGTTCAGCTTC.

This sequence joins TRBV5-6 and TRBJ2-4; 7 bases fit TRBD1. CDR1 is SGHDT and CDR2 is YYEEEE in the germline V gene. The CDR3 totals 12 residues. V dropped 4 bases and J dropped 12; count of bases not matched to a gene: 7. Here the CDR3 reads CASSVGTASQYF. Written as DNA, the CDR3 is TGTGCCAGCAGCGTCGGGACAGCCAGTCAGTACTTC. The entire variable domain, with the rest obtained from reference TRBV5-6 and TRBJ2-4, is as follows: DAGVTQSPTHLIKTRGQQVTLRCSPKSGHDTVSWYQQALGQGPQFIFQYYEEEERQRGNFPDRFSGHQFPNYSSELNVNALLLGDSALYLCASSVGTASQYFGAGTRLSVL.

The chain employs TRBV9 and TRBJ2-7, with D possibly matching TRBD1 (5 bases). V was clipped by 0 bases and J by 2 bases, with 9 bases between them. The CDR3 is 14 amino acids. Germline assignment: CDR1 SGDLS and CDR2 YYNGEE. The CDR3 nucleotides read TGTGCCAGCAGCGTAGCAGGGTTACCCTACGAGCAGTACTTC. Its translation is CASSVAGLPYEQYF.

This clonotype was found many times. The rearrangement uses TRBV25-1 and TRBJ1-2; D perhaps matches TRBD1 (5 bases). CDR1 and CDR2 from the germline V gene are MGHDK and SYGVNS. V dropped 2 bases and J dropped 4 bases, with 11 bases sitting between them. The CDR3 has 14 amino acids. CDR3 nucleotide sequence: TGTGCCAGCAGTGAACAGGGTTGGACCTATGGCTACACCTTC. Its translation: CASSEQGWTYGYTF.

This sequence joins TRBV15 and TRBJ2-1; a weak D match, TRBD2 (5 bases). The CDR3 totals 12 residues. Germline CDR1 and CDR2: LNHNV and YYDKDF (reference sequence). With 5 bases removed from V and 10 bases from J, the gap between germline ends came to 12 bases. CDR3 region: CATSLLAEEQFF. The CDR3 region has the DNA TGTGCCACCAGCTTGCTAGCAGAAGAGCAGTTCTTC.

In DNA form, the CDR3 reads TGTGCCATCAGAATCCAAGAGACCCAGTACTTC. Protein sequence: CAIRIQETQYF. This chain links TRBV10-3 with TRBJ2-5; D unresolved. Trimming took 6 bases from V and 1 from J, leaving 3 bases between them. This CDR3 has 11 residues. Per germline, CDR1 ENHRY and CDR2 SYGVKD.

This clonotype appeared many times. The CDR3 protein is CSARPLGEDTQYF. CDR3 nucleotides: TGCAGTGCTAGACCCCTAGGGGAAGATACGCAGTATTTT. V usage is TRBV20-1 and J usage is TRBJ2-3; possibly TRBD1 for D (5 bases). V was shortened by 2 bases and J by 5 bases, with 11 bases between the two germline ends. This CDR3 has 13 residues. Germline lookup yields CDR1 DFQATT and CDR2 SNEGSKA (reference sequence).

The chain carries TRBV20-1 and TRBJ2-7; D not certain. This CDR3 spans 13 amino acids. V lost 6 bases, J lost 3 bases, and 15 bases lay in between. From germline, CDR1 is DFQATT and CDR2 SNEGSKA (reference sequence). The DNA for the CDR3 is TGCAGTGCCAGGCACGGCGAACGCTACGAGCAGTACTTC. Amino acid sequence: CSARHGERYEQYF.